The next 4 T cell receptor beta chains were all read from a single sample in a study of T cell repertoires and leukemia-associated antigens. These receptors' targets are unknown. TCRdb passed the 5' RACE reads through MiXCR, listing each CDR3 protein once. Of about 15,000 distinct CDR3 sequences listed, approximately 37% are singletons. The sequenced sample was CD3+ T cells sorted from blood and cultured. The receptors come from a female donor in good health.

The chain recombines TRBV18 with TRBJ2-7, with no clear D. Germline values: CDR1 KGHSH, CDR2 LQKENI. CDR3 size: 12 residues. With 3 bases removed from V and 7 bases from J, the gap between germline ends came to 10 bases. The CDR3 sequence is CASSPDGREQYF. The CDR3 DNA reads TGTGCCAGCTCACCGGACGGCCGAGAGCAGTACTTC.

With regard to this clonotype: The junction departs from germline at one end; a sequencing error may be responsible. The chain joins TRBV12-3 or TRBV12-4 to TRBJ2-5; 13 positions agree with TRBD2. The CDR3 has 15 residues. The CDR3 reads CASSRTSGSRGTQHF. The CDR3 DNA follows: TGTGCCAGCAGCCGGACTAGCGGGAGTAGAGGGACCCAGCACTTC.

The CDR3 nucleotides are TGTGCCAGCAGTTCCCCTGGGAATTACAATGAGCAGTTCTTC. Its translation is CASSSPGNYNEQFF. The chain is built from TRBV28 and TRBJ2-1; unclear D gene. The germline gives CDR1 MDHEN, CDR2 SYDVKM. V was clipped by 4 bases and J by 4 bases, with 11 bases between them. The CDR3 consists of 14 residues.

In this sample, this clonotype is medium-sized. This chain joins TRBV11-2 and TRBJ2-2, with D possibly being TRBD2 (6 bases). CDR3 size: 18 residues. With 4 bases removed from V and 7 bases from J, the gap between germline ends came to 25 bases. The germline gives CDR1 SGHAT, CDR2 FQNNGV. The CDR3, as DNA: TGTGCCAGCAGCTCCGCCCGTAGCGCGGGAACCCCCAGCGGGGAGCTGTTTTTT. Amino acid sequence: CASSSARSAGTPSGELFF.